Below are 22 T cell receptor beta chains sequenced from a single sample in a study of blood T cell repertoires in COVID-19. Using immunoSEQ multiplex PCR, the repertoire was profiled, and TCRdb retains in-frame clones only, with some absent. The sample consists of around 54,000 clones, around 80% of them appearing once. Sequences were obtained from PBMCs or T cells enriched from blood (not recorded which). Receptor source: a woman between 50 and 59 years old with acute COVID-19.

This clone was counted a few times. V is TRBV30 and J is TRBJ1-2; D not resolved. Trimming cost V 8 bases and J 0 bases, with 10 bases left between them. Germline CDR1 GTSNPN, CDR2 SVGIG (reference sequence). The CDR3 consists of 12 residues. The CDR3 nucleotides are TGTGCCCGAGCCGGGGCTAACTATGGCTACACCTTC. It yields the protein CARAGANYGYTF. Full variable domain (rest looked up from reference TRBV30 and TRBJ1-2): SQTIHQWPATLVQPVGSPLSLECTVEGTSNPNLYWYRQAAGRGLQLLFYSVGIGQISSEVPQNLSASRPQDRQFILSSKKLLLSDSGFYLCARAGANYGYTFGSGTRLTVV.

This clone was observed a handful of times. V gene TRBV2 combines with J gene TRBJ2-1, with TRBD1 as a possible D gene (7 bases). The germline V and J ends were trimmed by 3 bases and 5 bases, with 14 bases remaining between them. This CDR3 is built from 15 residues. Per the germline V gene, CDR1 is SNHLY and CDR2 is FYNNEI. As DNA, the CDR3 is TGTGCCAGCAGTGAGGAGGGGGCACTTAACAATGAGCAGTTCTTC. The encoded protein is CASSEEGALNNEQFF.

This chain uses TRBV5-6 with TRBJ1-1; D is ambiguous. Trimming removed 4 bases at V and 2 bases at J, with 6 bases between. CDR1 SGHDT and CDR2 YYEEEE come from the germline V gene. The length of the CDR3 is 12 residues. CDR3 sequence (DNA): TGTGCCAGCAGCGCAGGTAACACTGAAGCTTTCTTT. Its protein product is CASSAGNTEAFF.

The gene calls are TRBV11-3 and TRBJ2-6; no clear D gene. The V and J ends lost 0 bases and 0 bases respectively, with 3 bases between them. This CDR3 is 15 amino acids long. Germline V lookup: CDR1 SGHNT, CDR2 YENEEA. The CDR3 region has the DNA TGTGCCAGCAGCTTAGATCTCTCTGGGGCCAACGTCCTGACTTTC. This gives the protein CASSLDLSGANVLTF.

This chain joins TRBV29-1 and TRBJ1-3; D is undetermined. CDR3 length equals 13 residues. Trimming took off 0 bases at V and 9 bases at J, with 12 bases between the two ends. Germline V gene lookup returns CDR1 SQVTM and CDR2 ANQGSEA. CDR3 amino acids: CSVEESGRGTIYF. For the CDR3, the DNA is TGCAGCGTTGAAGAATCGGGCCGGGGCACCATATATTTT.

This clone has only a few counts. The rearrangement links TRBV3-1 (or the pseudogene TRBV3-2) to TRBJ1-6; 7 bases are a match to TRBD1. CDR1 LGHDT and CDR2 YNNKEL come from the germline V gene (reference sequence). The V and J ends lost 6 bases and 5 bases, in that order; junction bases with no gene match: 7. CDR3 length equals 15 residues. Written as DNA, the CDR3 is TGTGCCAGCAGGCTCCGGGACAGTGATAATTCACCCCTCCACTTT. Translating it yields CASRLRDSDNSPLHF.

This chain uses TRBV28 with TRBJ1-2; D gene ambiguous. Trimming took 3 bases from V and 1 from J, leaving 6 bases between them. The CDR3 is made up of 13 amino acids. Germline V gives CDR1 MDHEN, CDR2 SYDVKM. In DNA, the CDR3 is TGTGCCAGCAGTTTTGGAGGTAACTATGGCTACACCTTC. Residues: CASSFGGNYGYTF.

The chain joins TRBV2 to TRBJ2-1; 8 bases are a match to TRBD1. This CDR3 is 14 amino acids long. The trim removed 8 bases at V and 8 bases at J, leaving 11 bases unmatched. The germline V gene has CDR1 SNHLY and CDR2 FYNNEI. Written as DNA, the CDR3 is TGTGCCAGCGGAGATGGGACAGGTGGTGATGAGCAGTTCTTC. Translation: CASGDGTGGDEQFF.

V is TRBV27 and J is TRBJ1-1, with 8 bases fitting TRBD1. Germline-derived CDR1 and CDR2 are MNHEY and SMNVEV (reference sequence). CDR3 length: 14 residues. Trimming cost V 2 bases and J 5 bases; bases outside gene matches: 4. The CDR3 here is CASSLRQGKTEAFF. In DNA form, the CDR3 reads TGTGCCAGCAGTTTAAGACAGGGGAAGACTGAAGCTTTCTTT.

The chain recombines TRBV3-1 (or the pseudogene TRBV3-2) with TRBJ2-1; 9 nucleotides agree with TRBD2. The CDR3 consists of 15 residues. The junction had 7 bases not matched to a gene; V was cut back by 0 bases and J by 10 bases. The germline gives CDR1 LGHDT, CDR2 YNNKEL (reference sequence). CDR3 nucleotides: TGTGCCAGCAGCCAAGATACAGCGGGGGGAGAGGAGCAGTTCTTC. Translated, it gives CASSQDTAGGEEQFF.

The chain has TRBV2 and TRBJ2-7, with 8 bases matching TRBD1. V lost 6 bases to trimming and J lost 1 base; unmatched junction nucleotides: 2. Germline values: CDR1 SNHLY, CDR2 FYNNEI. The CDR3 is 13 amino acids. The CDR3 region has the DNA TGTGCCAGCAGGAGGACAGGGTCCTACGAGCAGTACTTC. This encodes CASRRTGSYEQYF.

The chain carries TRBV20-1 and TRBJ2-3, with TRBD2 identical over 10 bases. Trimming at V came to 4 bases and at J to 5 bases, leaving 9 bases not matched to a gene. The CDR3 spans 15 residues. The germline V gene encodes CDR1 DFQATT and CDR2 SNEGSKA (reference sequence). As DNA, the CDR3 is TGCAGTGCTACTGAGCGGGGGGGCGGGGAAGATACGCAGTATTTT. Translation: CSATERGGGEDTQYF.

This CDR3 is CASSMRRQGRDSNQPQHF. DNA of the CDR3: TGTGCCAGTAGTATGCGGAGACAGGGGCGGGATAGCAATCAGCCCCAGCATTTT. The chain couples TRBV19 to TRBJ1-5, with TRBD1 matching over 8 bases. Germline-derived CDR1 and CDR2 are LNHDA and SQIVND (reference sequence). The CDR3 is made up of 18 amino acids. V lost 3 bases to trimming and J lost 0 bases; unmatched junction nucleotides: 10.

This chain uses TRBV2 with TRBJ1-1; no definite D call. V was shortened by 7 bases and J by 8 bases, with 14 bases between the two germline ends. Germline V lookup: CDR1 SNHLY, CDR2 FYNNEI. The CDR3 extends over 12 amino acids. CDR3 sequence (DNA): TGTGCCAGCAATAAACGTGGTACAGAAGCTTTCTTT. This sequence encodes CASNKRGTEAFF.

The CDR3 nucleotides are TGTGCCAGCAGTGGCACGACAGGGGCGAACACTGAAGCTTTCTTT. Its translation: CASSGTTGANTEAFF. The V and J genes are TRBV2 and TRBJ1-1; TRBD1 matches at 8 bases. CDR1 is SNHLY, CDR2 FYNNEI, per germline. The CDR3 has 15 amino acids. The ends lost 4 bases at V and 1 base at J; junction bases unmatched: 5.

The chain recombines TRBV5-1 with TRBJ2-3, with TRBD2 identical over 11 bases. Looked up from germline, CDR1 is SGHRS and CDR2 is YFSETQ. With V trimmed by 6 bases and J by 2 bases, 5 bases remained unmatched. The CDR3 runs 15 residues. In DNA form, the CDR3 reads TGCGCCAGCATCCCTAGCGGGGGGTTCACAGATACGCAGTATTTT. It yields the protein CASIPSGGFTDTQYF.

This CDR3 is CASSPTEETQYF. The CDR3 bases are TGTGCCAGCAGCCCTACCGAAGAGACCCAGTACTTC. This rearrangement joins TRBV3-1 (or the pseudogene TRBV3-2) to TRBJ2-5, with D unclear. Trimming took off 4 bases at V and 3 bases at J, with 6 bases between the two ends. The CDR3 totals 12 residues. Germline V gene data show CDR1 as LGHDT and CDR2 as YNNKEL (reference sequence).

This clone was seen a single time. The chain is built from TRBV20-1 and TRBJ1-4, with D perhaps matching TRBD1 (5 bases). This CDR3 contains 11 residues. Germline V CDR1 and CDR2: DFQATT, SNEGSKA (reference sequence). V was shortened by 7 bases and J by 4 bases, with 7 bases between the two germline ends. The CDR3 protein is CSGRGNEKLFF. CDR3 bases: TGCAGTGGAAGGGGTAATGAAAAACTGTTTTTT.

The gene calls are TRBV5-1 and TRBJ2-3, with D unresolved. The CDR3 has 16 residues. The V gene's germline CDR1 is SGHRS and CDR2 YFSETQ. V was cut by 5 bases and J by 0 bases, with 16 bases left in between. DNA of the CDR3: TGCGCCAGCAGGCGCGGCTTTGGGTCTAGCACAGATACGCAGTATTTT. This encodes CASRRGFGSSTDTQYF.

V is TRBV19 and J is TRBJ2-6; the D is unclear. Trimming took 6 bases from V and 0 from J, leaving 9 bases between them. The germline V gene has CDR1 LNHDA and CDR2 SQIVND (reference sequence). The CDR3 length is 15 residues. CDR3 nucleotides: TGTGCCAGTAGCCGAGTTAGCTCTGGGGCCAACGTCCTGACTTTC. Translated: CASSRVSSGANVLTF. Combining the CDR3 with reference TRBV19 and TRBJ2-6 gives the whole variable domain DGGITQSPKYLFRKEGQNVTLSCEQNLNHDAMYWYRQDPGQGLRLIYYSQIVNDFQKGDIAEGYSVSREKKESFPLTVTSAQKNPTAFYLCASSRVSSGANVLTFGAGSRLTVL.

The J gene is TRBJ2-7, the V gene TRBV19, with D possibly matching TRBD1 (6 bases). The CDR3 sequence is 15 residues long. Germline V lookup: CDR1 LNHDA, CDR2 SQIVND (reference sequence). Trimming left V 2 bases short and J 2 bases short, with 13 bases between. The CDR3 DNA is TGTGCCAGTAGTATATCGGCAGGGGCAGCCTACGAGCAGTACTTC. Protein sequence: CASSISAGAAYEQYF.

The chain recombines TRBV5-8 with TRBJ1-5; D not resolved. The CDR3 runs to 14 residues. V lost 0 bases and J lost 8, with 12 bases in between. The germline V gene has CDR1 SGHTS and CDR2 YDEGEE. CDR3: CASSLDLRGEPQHF. For the CDR3, the DNA is TGTGCCAGCAGCTTGGACCTGCGCGGGGAGCCCCAGCATTTT.